These 2 T cell receptor beta chains originate from one sample sequenced in a study of vaccination and CD4 T cells after COVID-19 (dated by TCRdb to the early 2020s). The library was obtained by PCR. The instrument was an Illumina iSeq 100. TCRdb trimmed public reads at Q25 via fastp, called clones via MiXCR and kept in-frame beta chains. Each entry is one CDR3 protein sequence, shown with its most common DNA and genes. The sample profile shows roughly 25,000 distinct CDR3 sequences; over 40% of them were found once. The ten largest clones capture 1% to 1.2% of the sample. The sequencing used CD4+ T cells from blood, collected before SARS-CoV-2 vaccination. All receptors derive from a human donor who had recovered from COVID-19.

In its sample, this clonotype was seen once. This chain uses TRBV28 with TRBJ2-1; 7 bases match TRBD2. The CDR3 spans 11 residues. Germline CDR1 MDHEN, CDR2 SYDVKM. V lost 3 bases, J lost 10 bases, and 0 bases stayed unmatched. The CDR3 loop is CASSLRGEQFF. The DNA for the CDR3 is TGTGCCAGCAGTTTGCGGGGGGAGCAGTTCTTC.

In this sample, this clonotype turned up a few times. V is TRBV20-1 and J is TRBJ1-6, with D possibly matching TRBD1 (5 bases). There are 13 residues in the CDR3. Per the germline V gene, CDR1 is DFQATT and CDR2 is SNEGSKA (reference sequence). V dropped 0 bases and J dropped 9 bases, with 9 bases sitting between them. CDR3 region: CSARETVRSPLHF. CDR3 sequence (DNA): TGCAGTGCTAGAGAGACAGTTCGTTCACCCCTCCACTTT.